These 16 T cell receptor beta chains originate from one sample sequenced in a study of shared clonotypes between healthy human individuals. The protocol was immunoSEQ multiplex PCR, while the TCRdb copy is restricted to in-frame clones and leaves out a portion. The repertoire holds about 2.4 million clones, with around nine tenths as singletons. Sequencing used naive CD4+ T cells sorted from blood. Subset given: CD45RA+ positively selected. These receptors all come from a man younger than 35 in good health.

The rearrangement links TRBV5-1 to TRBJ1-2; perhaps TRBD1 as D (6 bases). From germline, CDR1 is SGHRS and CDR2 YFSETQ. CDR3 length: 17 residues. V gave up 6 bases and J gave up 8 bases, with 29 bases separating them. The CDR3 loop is CASTKTGGSGHRGGYTF. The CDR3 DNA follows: TGCGCCAGCACCAAAACCGGGGGCTCTGGACACCGCGGGGGCTACACCTTC.

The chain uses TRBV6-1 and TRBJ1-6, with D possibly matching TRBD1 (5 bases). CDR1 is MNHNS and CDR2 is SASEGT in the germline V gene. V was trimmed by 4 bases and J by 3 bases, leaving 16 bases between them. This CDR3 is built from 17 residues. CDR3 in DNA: TGTGCCAGCAGTGGCCCCCTGGACACAGGCTATAATTCACCCCTCCACTTT. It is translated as CASSGPLDTGYNSPLHF.

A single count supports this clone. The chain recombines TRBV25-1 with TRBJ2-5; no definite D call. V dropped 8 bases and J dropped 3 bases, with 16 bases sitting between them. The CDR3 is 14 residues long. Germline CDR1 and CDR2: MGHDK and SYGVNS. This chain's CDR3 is CASGPFGSKETQYF. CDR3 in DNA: TGTGCCAGCGGTCCCTTTGGCTCGAAAGAGACCCAGTACTTC.

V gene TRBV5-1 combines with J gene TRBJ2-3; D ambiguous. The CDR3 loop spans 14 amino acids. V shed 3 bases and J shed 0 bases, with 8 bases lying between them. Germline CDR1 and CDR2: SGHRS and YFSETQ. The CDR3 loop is CASSSTSSTDTQYF. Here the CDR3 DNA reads TGCGCCAGCAGCTCCACCTCTAGCACAGATACGCAGTATTTT.

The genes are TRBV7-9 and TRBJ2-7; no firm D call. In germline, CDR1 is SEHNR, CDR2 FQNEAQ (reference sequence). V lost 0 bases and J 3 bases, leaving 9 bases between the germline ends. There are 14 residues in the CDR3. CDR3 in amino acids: CASSLATSGYEQYF. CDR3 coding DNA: TGTGCCAGCAGCTTAGCCACCTCAGGCTACGAGCAGTACTTC.

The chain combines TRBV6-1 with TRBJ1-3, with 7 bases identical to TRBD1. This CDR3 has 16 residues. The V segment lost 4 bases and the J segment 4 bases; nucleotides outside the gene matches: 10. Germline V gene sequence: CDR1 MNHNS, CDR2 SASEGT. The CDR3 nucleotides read TGTGCCAGCAGTGGACGACAGGGTAGCGGAGGAAACACCATATATTTT. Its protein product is CASSGRQGSGGNTIYF.

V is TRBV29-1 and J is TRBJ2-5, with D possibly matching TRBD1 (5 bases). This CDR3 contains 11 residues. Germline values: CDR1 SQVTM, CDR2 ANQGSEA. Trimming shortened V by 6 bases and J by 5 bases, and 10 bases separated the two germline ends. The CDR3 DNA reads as TGCAGCGTCCTCGCAGGGGAGACCCAGTACTTC. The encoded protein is CSVLAGETQYF.

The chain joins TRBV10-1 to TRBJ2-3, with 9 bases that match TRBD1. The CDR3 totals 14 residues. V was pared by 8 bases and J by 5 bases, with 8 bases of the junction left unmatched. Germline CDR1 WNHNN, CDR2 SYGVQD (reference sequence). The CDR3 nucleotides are TGCGCCAGCCAGCCGGGACAGGGAAGAGATACGCAGTATTTT. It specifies CASQPGQGRDTQYF.

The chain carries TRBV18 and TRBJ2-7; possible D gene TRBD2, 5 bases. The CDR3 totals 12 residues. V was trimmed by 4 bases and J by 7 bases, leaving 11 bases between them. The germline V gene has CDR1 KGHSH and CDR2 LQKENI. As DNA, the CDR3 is TGTGCCAGCTCACTTGAGGGTACGGAGCAGTACTTC. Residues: CASSLEGTEQYF.

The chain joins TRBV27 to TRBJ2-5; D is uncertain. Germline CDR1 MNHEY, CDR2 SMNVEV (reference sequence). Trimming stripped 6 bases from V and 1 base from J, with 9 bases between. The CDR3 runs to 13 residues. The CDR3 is CASSRHFQETQYF. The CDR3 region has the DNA TGTGCCAGCAGCCGACACTTCCAAGAGACCCAGTACTTC.

CDR3 protein: CASSSGLAADTQYF. As DNA, the CDR3 is TGCGCCAGCAGCTCCGGACTAGCGGCGGATACGCAGTATTTT. The chain carries TRBV5-1 and TRBJ2-3; TRBD2 matches at 10 bases. This CDR3 comprises 14 residues. With 3 bases clipped from V and 6 bases from J, the junction kept 4 bases outside the gene matches. The germline gives CDR1 SGHRS, CDR2 YFSETQ.

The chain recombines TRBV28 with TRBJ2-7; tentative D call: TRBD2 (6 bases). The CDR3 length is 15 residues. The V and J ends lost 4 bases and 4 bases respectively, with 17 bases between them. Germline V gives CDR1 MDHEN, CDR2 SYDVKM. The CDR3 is CASSSPGLLGYEQYF. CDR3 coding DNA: TGTGCCAGCAGTTCTCCGGGACTGCTCGGATACGAGCAGTACTTC. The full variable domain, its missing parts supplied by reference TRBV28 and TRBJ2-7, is DVKVTQSSRYLVKRTGEKVFLECVQDMDHENMFWYRQDPGLGLRLIYFSYDVKMKEKGDIPEGYSVSREKKERFSLILESASTNQTSMYLCASSSPGLLGYEQYFGPGTRLTVT.

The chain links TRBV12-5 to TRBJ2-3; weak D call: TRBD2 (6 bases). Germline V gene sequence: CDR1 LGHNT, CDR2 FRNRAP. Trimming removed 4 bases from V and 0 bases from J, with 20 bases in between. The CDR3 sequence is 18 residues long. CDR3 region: CASGSPWGGGVSTDTQYF. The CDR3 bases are TGTGCTAGTGGTTCACCCTGGGGTGGAGGGGTTAGCACAGATACGCAGTATTTT.

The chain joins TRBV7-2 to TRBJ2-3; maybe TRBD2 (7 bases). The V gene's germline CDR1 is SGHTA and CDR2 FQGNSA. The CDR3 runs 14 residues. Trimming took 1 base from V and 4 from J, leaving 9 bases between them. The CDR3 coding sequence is TGTGCCAGCAGCTTAGACGGGGGGCCAGATACGCAGTATTTT. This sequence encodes CASSLDGGPDTQYF. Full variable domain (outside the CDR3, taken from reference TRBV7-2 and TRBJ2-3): GAGVSQSPSNKVTEKGKDVELRCDPISGHTALYWYRQSLGQGLEFLIYFQGNSAPDKSGLPSDRFSAERTGGSVSTLTIQRTQQEDSAVYLCASSLDGGPDTQYFGPGTRLTVL.

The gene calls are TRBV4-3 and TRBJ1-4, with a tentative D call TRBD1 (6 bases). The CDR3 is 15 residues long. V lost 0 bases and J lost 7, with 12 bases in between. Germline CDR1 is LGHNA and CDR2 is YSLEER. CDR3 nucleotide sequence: TGCGCCAGCAGCCAAGAAGCGGGGGCGCTTGAAAAACTGTTTTTT. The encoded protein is CASSQEAGALEKLFF.

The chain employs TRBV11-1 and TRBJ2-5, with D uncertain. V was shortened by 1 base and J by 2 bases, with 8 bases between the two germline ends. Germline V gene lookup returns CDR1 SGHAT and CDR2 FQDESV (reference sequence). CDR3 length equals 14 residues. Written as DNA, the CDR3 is TGTGCCAGCAGCTTAGGTCTACTTCAAGAGACCCAGTACTTC. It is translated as CASSLGLLQETQYF.